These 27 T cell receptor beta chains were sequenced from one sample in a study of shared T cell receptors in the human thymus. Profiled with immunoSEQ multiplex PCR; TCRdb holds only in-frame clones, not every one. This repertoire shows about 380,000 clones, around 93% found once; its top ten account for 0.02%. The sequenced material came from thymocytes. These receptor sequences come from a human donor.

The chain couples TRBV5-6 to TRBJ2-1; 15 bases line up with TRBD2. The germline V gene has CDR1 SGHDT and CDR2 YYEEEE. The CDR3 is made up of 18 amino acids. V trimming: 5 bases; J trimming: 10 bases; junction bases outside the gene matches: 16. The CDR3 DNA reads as TGTGCCAGCAGGCGGACTAGCGGGAGGGCCTTCAGTCGTTTGGAGCAGTTCTTC. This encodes CASRRTSGRAFSRLEQFF.

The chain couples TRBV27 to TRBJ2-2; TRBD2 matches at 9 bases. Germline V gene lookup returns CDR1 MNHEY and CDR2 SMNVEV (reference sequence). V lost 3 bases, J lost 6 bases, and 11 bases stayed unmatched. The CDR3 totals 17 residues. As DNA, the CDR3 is TGTGCCAGCAGTTTGCGGTTTAGCGGGAGTCGATCCGGGGAGCTGTTTTTT. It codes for CASSLRFSGSRSGELFF.

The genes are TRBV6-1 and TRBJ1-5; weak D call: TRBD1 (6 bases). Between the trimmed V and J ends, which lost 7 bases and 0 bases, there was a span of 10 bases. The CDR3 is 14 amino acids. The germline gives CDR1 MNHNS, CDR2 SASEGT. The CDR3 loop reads CASISGVSNQPQHF. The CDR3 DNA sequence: TGTGCCAGCATTTCAGGGGTTAGCAATCAGCCCCAGCATTTT.

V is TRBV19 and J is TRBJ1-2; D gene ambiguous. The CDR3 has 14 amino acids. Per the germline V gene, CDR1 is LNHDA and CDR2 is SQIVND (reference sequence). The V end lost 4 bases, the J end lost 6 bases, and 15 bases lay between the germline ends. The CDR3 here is CASSKAPAPDGYTF. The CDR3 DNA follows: TGTGCCAGTAGTAAGGCTCCCGCCCCAGATGGCTACACCTTC.

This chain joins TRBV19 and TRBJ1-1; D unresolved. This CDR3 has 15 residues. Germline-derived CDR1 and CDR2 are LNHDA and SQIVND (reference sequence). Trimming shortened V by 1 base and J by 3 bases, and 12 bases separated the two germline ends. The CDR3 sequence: CASSIGGIKDTEAFF. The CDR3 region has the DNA TGTGCCAGTAGTATAGGAGGAATCAAGGACACTGAAGCTTTCTTT.

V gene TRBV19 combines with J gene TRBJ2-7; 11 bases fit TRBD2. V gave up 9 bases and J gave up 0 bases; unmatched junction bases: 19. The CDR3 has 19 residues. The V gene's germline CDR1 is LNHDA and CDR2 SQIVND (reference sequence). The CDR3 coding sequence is TGTGCCAGCGTCGTTAGGGCTAGCGGGAGGTCCGAATACTCCTACGAGCAGTACTTC. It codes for CASVVRASGRSEYSYEQYF.

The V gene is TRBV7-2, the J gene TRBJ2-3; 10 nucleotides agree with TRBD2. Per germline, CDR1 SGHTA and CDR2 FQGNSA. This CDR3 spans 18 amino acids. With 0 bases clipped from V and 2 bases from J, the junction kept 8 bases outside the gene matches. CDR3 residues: CASSLARTSGTFTDTQYF. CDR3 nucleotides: TGTGCCAGCAGCTTAGCGCGTACTAGCGGGACCTTCACAGATACGCAGTATTTT.

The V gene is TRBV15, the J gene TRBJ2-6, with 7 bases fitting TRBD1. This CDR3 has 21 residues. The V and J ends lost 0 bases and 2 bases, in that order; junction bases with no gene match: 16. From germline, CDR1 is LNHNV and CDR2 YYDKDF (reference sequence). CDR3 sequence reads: CATSRDYPRDREKAGANVLTF. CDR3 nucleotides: TGTGCCACCAGCAGAGATTACCCCAGGGACAGAGAAAAGGCTGGGGCCAACGTCCTGACTTTC.

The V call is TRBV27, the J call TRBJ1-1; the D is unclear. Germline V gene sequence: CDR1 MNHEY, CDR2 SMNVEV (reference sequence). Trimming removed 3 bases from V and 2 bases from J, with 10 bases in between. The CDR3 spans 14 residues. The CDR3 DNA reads TGTGCCAGCAGTTTTGGGGTTCCCAACACTGAAGCTTTCTTT. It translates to CASSFGVPNTEAFF.

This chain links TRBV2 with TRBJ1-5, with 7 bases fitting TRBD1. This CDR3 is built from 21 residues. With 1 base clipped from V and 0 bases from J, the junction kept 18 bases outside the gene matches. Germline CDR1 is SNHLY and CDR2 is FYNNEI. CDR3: CASSEGREGAFKTISNQPQHF. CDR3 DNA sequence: TGTGCCAGCAGTGAAGGGCGGGAGGGGGCCTTTAAGACGATTAGCAATCAGCCCCAGCATTTT.

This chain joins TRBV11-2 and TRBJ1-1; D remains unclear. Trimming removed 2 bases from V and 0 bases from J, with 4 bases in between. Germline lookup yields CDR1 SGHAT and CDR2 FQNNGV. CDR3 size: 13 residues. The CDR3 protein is CASSLSLNTEAFF. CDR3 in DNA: TGTGCCAGCAGCTTATCTTTGAACACTGAAGCTTTCTTT.

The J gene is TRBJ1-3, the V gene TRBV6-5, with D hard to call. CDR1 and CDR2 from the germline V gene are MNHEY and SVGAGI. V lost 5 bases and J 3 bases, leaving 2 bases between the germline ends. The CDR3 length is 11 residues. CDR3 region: CASSGGNTIYF. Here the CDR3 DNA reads TGTGCCAGCAGTGGTGGAAACACCATATATTTT.

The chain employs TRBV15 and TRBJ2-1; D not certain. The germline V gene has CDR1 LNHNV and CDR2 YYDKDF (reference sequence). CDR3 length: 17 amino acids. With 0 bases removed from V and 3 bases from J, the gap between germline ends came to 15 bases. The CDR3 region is CATSRDFGDKFYNEQFF. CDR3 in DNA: TGTGCCACCAGCAGAGATTTTGGAGACAAGTTCTACAATGAGCAGTTCTTC.

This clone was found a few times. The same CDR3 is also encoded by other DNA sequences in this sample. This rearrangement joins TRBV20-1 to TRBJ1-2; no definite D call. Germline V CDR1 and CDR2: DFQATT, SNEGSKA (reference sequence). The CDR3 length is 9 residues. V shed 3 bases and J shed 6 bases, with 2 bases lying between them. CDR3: CSARDGYTF. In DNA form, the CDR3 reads TGCAGTGCTAGGGATGGCTACACCTTC.

This CDR3 reads CASSLTGLLETQYF. CDR3 coding DNA: TGTGCCAGCAGCCTCACAGGGTTGTTGGAGACCCAGTACTTC. This chain joins TRBV6-5 and TRBJ2-5; tentatively, D is TRBD1 (6 bases). The CDR3 extends over 14 amino acids. V was cut by 6 bases and J by 5 bases, with 16 bases left in between. CDR1 and CDR2 (germline): MNHEY, SVGAGI.

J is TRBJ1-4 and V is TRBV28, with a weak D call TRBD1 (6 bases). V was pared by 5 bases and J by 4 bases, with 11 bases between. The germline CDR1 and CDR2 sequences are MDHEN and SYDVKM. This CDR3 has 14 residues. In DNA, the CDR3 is TGTGCCAGCAGTCGCAGGGGTTTTAATGAAAAACTGTTTTTT. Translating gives CASSRRGFNEKLFF.

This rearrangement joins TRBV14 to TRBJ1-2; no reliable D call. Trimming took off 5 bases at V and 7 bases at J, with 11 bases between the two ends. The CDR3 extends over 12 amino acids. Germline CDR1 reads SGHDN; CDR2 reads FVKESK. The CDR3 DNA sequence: TGTGCCAGCAGCTTAAAAGGGTTTGGCTACACCTTC. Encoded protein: CASSLKGFGYTF.

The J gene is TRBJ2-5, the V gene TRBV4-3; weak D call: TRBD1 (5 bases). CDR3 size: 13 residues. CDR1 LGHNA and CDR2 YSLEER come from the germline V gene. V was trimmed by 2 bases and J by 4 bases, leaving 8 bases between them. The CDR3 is CASSQQGGETQYF. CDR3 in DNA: TGCGCCAGCAGCCAACAGGGTGGAGAGACCCAGTACTTC.

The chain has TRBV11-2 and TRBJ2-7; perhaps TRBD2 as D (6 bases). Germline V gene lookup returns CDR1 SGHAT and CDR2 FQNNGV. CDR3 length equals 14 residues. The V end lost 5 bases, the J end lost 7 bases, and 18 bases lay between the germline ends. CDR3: CASSKGLHPREQYF. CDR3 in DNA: TGTGCCAGCAGCAAGGGACTCCACCCCCGGGAGCAGTACTTC.

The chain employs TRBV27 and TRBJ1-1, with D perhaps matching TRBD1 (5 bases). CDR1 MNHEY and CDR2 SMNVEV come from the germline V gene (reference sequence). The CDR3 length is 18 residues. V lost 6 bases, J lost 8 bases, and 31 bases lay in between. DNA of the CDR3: TGTGCCAGCAGCCCCCCACCGGTGTTTTGGGGACGCGAACTCGAAGCTTTCTTT. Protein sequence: CASSPPPVFWGRELEAFF.

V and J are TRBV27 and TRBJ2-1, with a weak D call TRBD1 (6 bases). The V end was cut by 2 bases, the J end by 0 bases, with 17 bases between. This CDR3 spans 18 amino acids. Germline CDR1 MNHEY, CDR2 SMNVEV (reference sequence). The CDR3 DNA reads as TGTGCCAGCAGTTTAGACAAGCCCGGACAGAGCTCCTACAATGAGCAGTTCTTC. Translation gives CASSLDKPGQSSYNEQFF.

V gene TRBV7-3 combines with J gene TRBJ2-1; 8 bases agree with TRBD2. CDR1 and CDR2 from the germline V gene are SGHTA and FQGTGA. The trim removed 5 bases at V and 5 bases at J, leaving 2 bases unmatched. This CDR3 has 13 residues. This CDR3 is CASSVSGDNEQFF. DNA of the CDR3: TGTGCCAGCAGCGTTAGCGGGGACAATGAGCAGTTCTTC.

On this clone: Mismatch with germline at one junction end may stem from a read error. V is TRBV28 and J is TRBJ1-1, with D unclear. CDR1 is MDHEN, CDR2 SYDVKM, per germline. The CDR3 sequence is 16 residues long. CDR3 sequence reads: CASCSRYDGLKTEAFF. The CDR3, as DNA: TGTGCCAGCTGTTCCCGATATGACGGGTTGAAGACTGAAGCTTTCTTT.

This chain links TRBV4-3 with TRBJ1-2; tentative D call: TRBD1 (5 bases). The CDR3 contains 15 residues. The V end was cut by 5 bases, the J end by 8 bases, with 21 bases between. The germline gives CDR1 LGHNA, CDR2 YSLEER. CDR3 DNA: TGCGCCAGCAGCGACGCCCGGGACCGGGAAAAAGGCTACACCTTC. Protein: CASSDARDREKGYTF.

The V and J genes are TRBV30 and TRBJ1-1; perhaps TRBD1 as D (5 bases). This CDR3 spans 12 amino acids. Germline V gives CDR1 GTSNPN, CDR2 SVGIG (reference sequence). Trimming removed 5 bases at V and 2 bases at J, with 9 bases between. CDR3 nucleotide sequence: TGTGCCTGGTCGGACAACAACACTGAAGCTTTCTTT. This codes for CAWSDNNTEAFF.

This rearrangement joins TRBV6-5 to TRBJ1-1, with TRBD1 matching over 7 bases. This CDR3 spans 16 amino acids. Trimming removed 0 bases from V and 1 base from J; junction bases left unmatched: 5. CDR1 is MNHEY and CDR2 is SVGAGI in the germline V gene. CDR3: CASSYSKGARNTEAFF. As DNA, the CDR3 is TGTGCCAGCAGTTACTCAAAGGGGGCTCGGAACACTGAAGCTTTCTTT.

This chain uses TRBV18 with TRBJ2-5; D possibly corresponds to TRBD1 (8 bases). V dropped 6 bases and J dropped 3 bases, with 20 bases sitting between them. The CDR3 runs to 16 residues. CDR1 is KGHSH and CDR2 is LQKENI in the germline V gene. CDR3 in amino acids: CASSTDREGYEETQYF. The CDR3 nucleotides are TGTGCCAGCTCCACGGACAGGGAGGGTTATGAAGAGACCCAGTACTTC. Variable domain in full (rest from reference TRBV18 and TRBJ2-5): NAGVMQNPRHLVRRRGQEARLRCSPMKGHSHVYWYRQLPEEGLKFMVYLQKENIIDESGMPKERFSAEFPKEGPSILRIQQVVRGDSAAYFCASSTDREGYEETQYFGPGTRLLVL.